This T cell receptor (beta chain) was retrieved from a study of T-cell reconstitution after alpha-beta-depleted transplantation in children. Trimming took 2 bases from V and 5 from J; bases not matched to a gene: 2. Germline V lookup: CDR1 SGHRS, CDR2 YFSETQ. This CDR3 has 14 residues. Unique molecular identifiers were incorporated when the TCRbeta library was constructed. Via MiXCR, TCRdb re-called the PCR reads, giving one row per CDR3 protein. The data show hundreds of thousands of distinct CDR3 sequences, around 14% seen once. In this sample, this clonotype turned up a few times. Here the sequenced sample was PBMCs, taken before TCRalphabeta/CD19-depleted stem cell transplant. The receptor's source is a girl aged 2 to 9 with congenital amegakaryocytic thrombocytopenia, due to receive a stem cell transplant. The chain couples TRBV5-1 to TRBJ2-1; TRBD2 matches at 9 bases. The DNA for the CDR3 is TGCGCCAGCAGCTTTAGCGGGAGTCACAATGAGCAGTTCTTC. Translating it yields CASSFSGSHNEQFF.